The clone carrying this TCR beta chain was detected ten times or more. The antigen remains unidentified. Specified time point: newly diagnosed GD, antithyroid drugs for less than 3 months. RNA extracted from PBMCs served as the sequencing template. The V gene's germline CDR1 is LGHDT and CDR2 YNNKEL (reference sequence). J gave up 6 bases and V 1 base, and 5 bases lay outside the gene matches. The CDR3 covers 16 residues. The data stem from a study of regulatory T cells in long-lasting Graves disease. Broader study findings: Comparison showed that persistent patients shared more public clonotypes (roughly 2,700) than new patients (roughly 970). TCR diversity in persistent Graves' patients was below that of newly diagnosed ones.

According to the study, TCR beta libraries were built with iRepertoire HTBI primers and CDR3-region Arm-PCR. TCRdb independently ran MiXCR on the multiplex PCR reads; one entry per CDR3 protein. This table has about 440,000 distinct CDR3 sequences, about 15% appearing once. The same sample was also studied in work on T cells in Graves' hyperthyroidism and ophthalmopathy. This second report adds: When the TCR CDR3 underwent first-round RT-PCR, the HTBI primer set was used. Blood shared most expanded thyroid clonotypes above 0.001.

This material consisted of peripheral blood mononuclear cells (PBMCs), taken at new diagnosis, from a patient treated with antithyroid drugs. This rearrangement joins TRBV3-1 to TRBJ2-7; 14 bases are shared with TRBD2. The origin of this receptor is a woman in her thirties with Graves disease. CDR3 loop: CASSQAPGLAGVEQYF. The CDR3 nucleotides are TGTGCCAGCAGCCAAGCTCCGGGACTAGCGGGAGTCGAGCAGTACTTC.